Listed below are T cell receptor beta chains from one sample, sequenced in a study of blood T cell repertoires in COVID-19. Measured with immunoSEQ multiplex PCR; TCRdb has only the in-frame clones, and not every one. The sample yields approximately 220,000 clones, about 86% seen once. Material: PBMCs or T cells enriched from blood (not recorded which). These TCRs come from a woman in her twenties or thirties who had been exposed to COVID-19. Both conserved end residues are part of each CDR3. The D gene is left open where the match is weak. Not all rows give a size; the values are once, few, many and, for expanded clones, a class.

abundance,j_gene,d_gene,v_gene,CDR3nt,CDR3aa
NA,TRBJ1-2,TRBD1,TRBV7-6,TGTGCCAGCAGCTCCCGCGCCCGACAGGGGGCAAGTTATGGCTACACCTTC,CASSSRARQGASYGYTF
NA,TRBJ1-2,NA,TRBV19,TGTGCCAGTAGTCCGGGGGTGTCAGGAGGCTACACCTTC,CASSPGVSGGYTF
NA,TRBJ1-2,NA,TRBV5-3,TGTGCCAGAAGCTTCGAACCACAGGGTTCGAAGTGTGGCTACACCTTC,CARSFEPQGSKCGYTF
NA,TRBJ1-6,NA,TRBV3-1/TRBV3-2,TGTGCCAGCAGCCAAGCTAGGAGTTCACCCCTCCACTTT,CASSQARSSPLHF
NA,TRBJ2-5,TRBD2,TRBV7-6,TGTGCCAGCAGCTCCCAGCGGGGGGCCCAAGAGACCCAGTACTTC,CASSSQRGAQETQYF
NA,TRBJ1-5,TRBD1,TRBV7-8,TGTGCCAGCAGCTCCTACGACAGGGATAGCAATCAGCCCCAGCATTTT,CASSSYDRDSNQPQHF
few,TRBJ1-2,TRBD1,TRBV2,TGTGCCAGCAGTGAGATGGGAATGGGACAGACCGACTATGGCTACACCTTC,CASSEMGMGQTDYGYTF
NA,TRBJ1-1,NA,TRBV19,TGTGCCAGTAGTTTTGGGGGGACTGAAGCTTTCTTT,CASSFGGTEAFF
NA,TRBJ2-5,TRBD2,TRBV20-1,TGCAGTGCAAGTCGGGCGGGGGGAGCGAGAGAGACCCAGTACTTC,CSASRAGGARETQYF
NA,TRBJ2-5,NA,TRBV5-6,TGTGCCAGCAGCTCGAGATGGTCCCAAGAGACCCAGTACTTC,CASSSRWSQETQYF
few,TRBJ2-2,TRBD2,TRBV9,TGTGCCAGCAGCGTAGCTAGCGGGGTCGGGGAGCTGTTTTTT,CASSVASGVGELFF
NA,TRBJ2-7,NA,TRBV19,TGTGCCAGTAGTCGGTCCTCGACTCCCTACGAGCAGTACTTC,CASSRSSTPYEQYF
NA,TRBJ1-4,TRBD1,TRBV6-5,TGTGCCAGCAGTACCGGGACAGGGAGAGAAAAACTGTTTTTT,CASSTGTGREKLFF
NA,TRBJ2-3,NA,TRBV7-8,TGTGCCAGCAGCCCAGTGAGCGGTTACACAGATACGCAGTATTTT,CASSPVSGYTDTQYF
NA,TRBJ1-6,TRBD1,TRBV3-1/TRBV3-2,TGTGCCAGCAGCCAAGGGACGGGACAGAATCGATCACCCCTCCACTTT,CASSQGTGQNRSPLHF
NA,TRBJ2-1,TRBD2,TRBV3-1/TRBV3-2,TGTGCCAGCAGCCAACGGGGGGGCCAGAGTAATGAGCAGTTCTTC,CASSQRGGQSNEQFF
NA,TRBJ1-1,NA,TRBV20-1,TGCAGTGCGAGGAACACTGAAGCTTTCTTT,CSARNTEAFF
few,TRBJ1-2,NA,TRBV9,TGTGCCAGCAGCGTCAGCGACTATGGCTACACCTTC,CASSVSDYGYTF
NA,TRBJ1-1,TRBD1,TRBV6-5,TGTGCCATCCGGGACAGGGGGCTGTTGAACACTGAAGCTTTCTTT,CAIRDRGLLNTEAFF
NA,TRBJ1-6,NA,TRBV15,TGTGCCACCAGCAGAGATTTGGCAGGCTATAATTCACCCCTCCACTTT,CATSRDLAGYNSPLHF
NA,TRBJ2-2,TRBD1,TRBV9,TGTGCCAGCAGCGTAGCTACGGCAGGGGGCACCGGGGAGCTGTTTTTT,CASSVATAGGTGELFF
NA,TRBJ2-2,TRBD1,TRBV4-1,TGCGCCAGCCGACAGGGGGCGCAGGCCGGGGAGCTGTTTTTT,CASRQGAQAGELFF
few,TRBJ1-1,TRBD1,TRBV2,TGTGCCAGCAGTGAAGTGGCAGGGGGGCCACCTCGGGCTTTCTTT,CASSEVAGGPPRAFF
NA,TRBJ1-2,NA,TRBV18,TGTGCCAGCTCACCGTCCGCGGGCAGTAGCCTCACCCAAACTAACTATGGCTACACCTTC,CASSPSAGSSLTQTNYGYTF
NA,TRBJ2-7,TRBD1,TRBV27,TGTGCCAGCAGTTTATGGGACAGGGATAGCGAGCAGTACTTC,CASSLWDRDSEQYF
NA,TRBJ2-7,TRBD1,TRBV19,TGTGCCAGTAGTATGGGGGGACAGGGAGTCAAGGACTACGAGCAGTACTTC,CASSMGGQGVKDYEQYF
NA,TRBJ2-7,TRBD1,TRBV11-3,TGTGCCAGCAGCTCTCGGGGACAGGGGTCCTACGAGCAGTACTTC,CASSSRGQGSYEQYF
NA,TRBJ1-2,NA,TRBV3-1/TRBV3-2,TGTGCCAGCAGCCAGGGAGGGATCGGCTATGGCTACACCTTC,CASSQGGIGYGYTF
NA,TRBJ1-2,NA,TRBV6-5,TGTGCCAGCAGGCCGGACGGAGGGTTCGGCTATGGCTACACCTTC,CASRPDGGFGYGYTF
once,TRBJ2-7,TRBD2,TRBV10-1,TGCGCCAGCAGTGAGTCGGGCGGGGGATATGAAACCTACGAGCAGTACTTC,CASSESGGGYETYEQYF
NA,TRBJ1-2,TRBD1,TRBV3-1/TRBV3-2,TGTGCCAGCAGCCAAAACCGACAGGGGAACTATGGCTACACCTTC,CASSQNRQGNYGYTF
NA,TRBJ1-5,NA,TRBV24-1,TGTGCCACCAGTAGCGGGAAGACAGTTAGCAATCAGCCCCAGCATTTT,CATSSGKTVSNQPQHF
NA,TRBJ1-1,NA,TRBV12-5,TGTGCTAGTGGTTGGGGGCCAGGCGCTGAAGCTTTCTTT,CASGWGPGAEAFF
NA,TRBJ1-4,NA,TRBV6-2/TRBV6-3,TGTGCCAGCAGTTACTATCCGCAGGGTGCAGCTAATGAAAAACTGTTTTTT,CASSYYPQGAANEKLFF
NA,TRBJ2-6,TRBD1,TRBV9,TGTGCCAGCAGCGTAGCGGGACCACAGGGGGCGCTTGGGGCCAACGTCCTGACTTTC,CASSVAGPQGALGANVLTF
NA,TRBJ2-7,NA,TRBV7-9,TGTGCCAGCAGCCCTGGGCAGGGGAGAATTTACGAGCAGTACTTC,CASSPGQGRIYEQYF
few,TRBJ1-3,TRBD1,TRBV28,TGTGCCAGCAGTACGGACAGGCCTCCTTCTAACTCTGGAAACACCATATATTTT,CASSTDRPPSNSGNTIYF
NA,TRBJ2-3,TRBD2,TRBV5-1,TGCGCCAGCAGCTGGGTGACTAGCGGGGGATCAGATACGCAGTATTTT,CASSWVTSGGSDTQYF
few,TRBJ2-3,TRBD2,TRBV4-1,TGCGCCAGCAGCCCCAGCGGGGGAGAAGATACGCAGTATTTT,CASSPSGGEDTQYF
few,TRBJ2-5,TRBD1,TRBV9,TGTGCCAGCAGCGTCCAGGGGGAACGGGAGACCCAGTACTTC,CASSVQGERETQYF
NA,TRBJ2-7,TRBD1,TRBV3-1/TRBV3-2,TGTGCCAGCAAACAGGGGGCAGGCTACGAGCAGTACTTC,CASKQGAGYEQYF
once,TRBJ1-1,TRBD1,TRBV11-2,TGTGCCAGCAGCTTACAACGTTACAGGGGGCGCGGAGCTGAAGCTTTCTTT,CASSLQRYRGRGAEAFF
NA,TRBJ1-1,NA,TRBV7-8,TGTGCCAGCAGCCCACCGACCCGGAGGCTCACTGAAGCTTTCTTT,CASSPPTRRLTEAFF
NA,TRBJ1-5,NA,TRBV12-2,TGTGCAAGTCGCTCATCCTGGGGCCAGGGCGGTCAGCCCCAGCATTTT,CASRSSWGQGGQPQHF
NA,TRBJ1-3,TRBD1,TRBV5-1,TGCGCCAGCAGCTTGGGTTGGGGACAGGGTTCTGGAAACACCATATATTTT,CASSLGWGQGSGNTIYF
NA,TRBJ1-1,TRBD1,TRBV9,TGTGCCAGCAGCGTAAAGACAGGGGAAGCCACTGAAGCTTTCTTT,CASSVKTGEATEAFF
once,TRBJ2-7,NA,TRBV5-4,TGTGCCAGCAGCCCGACCCAGGGTCCCTACGAGCAGTACTTC,CASSPTQGPYEQYF
NA,TRBJ2-7,TRBD2,TRBV4-1,TGCGCCAGCTCAACCGGGACTAGCGGCCTGCTATCCTACGAGCAGTACTTC,CASSTGTSGLLSYEQYF
NA,TRBJ2-1,TRBD1,TRBV10-3,TGTGCCATCTGGACCGGGACAGGGTCTTTCTTC,CAIWTGTGSFF